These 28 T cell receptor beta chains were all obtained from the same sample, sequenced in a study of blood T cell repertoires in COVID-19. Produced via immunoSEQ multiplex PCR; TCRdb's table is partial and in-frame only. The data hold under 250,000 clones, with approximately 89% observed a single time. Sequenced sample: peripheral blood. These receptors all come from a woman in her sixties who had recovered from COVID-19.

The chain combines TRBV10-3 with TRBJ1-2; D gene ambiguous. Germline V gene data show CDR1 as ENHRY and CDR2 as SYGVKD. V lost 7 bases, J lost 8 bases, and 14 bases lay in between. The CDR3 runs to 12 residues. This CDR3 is CAINPRGVGYTF. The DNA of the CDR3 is TGTGCCATCAACCCCCGGGGAGTAGGCTACACCTTC.

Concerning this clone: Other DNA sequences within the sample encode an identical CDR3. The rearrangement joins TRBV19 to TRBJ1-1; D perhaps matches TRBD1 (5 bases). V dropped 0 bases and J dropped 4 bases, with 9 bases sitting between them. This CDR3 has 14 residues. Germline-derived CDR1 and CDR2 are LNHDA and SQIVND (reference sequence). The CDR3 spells CASSIDRGGTEAFF. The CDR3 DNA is TGTGCCAGTAGTATAGATCGGGGGGGCACTGAAGCTTTCTTT.

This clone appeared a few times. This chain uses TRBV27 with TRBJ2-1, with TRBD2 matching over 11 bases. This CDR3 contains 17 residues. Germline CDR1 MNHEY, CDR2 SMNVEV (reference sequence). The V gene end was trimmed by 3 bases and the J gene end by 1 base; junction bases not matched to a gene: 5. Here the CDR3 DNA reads TGTGCCAGCAGTTTCCCCACTAGCGGGGGTTCCTACAATGAGCAGTTCTTC. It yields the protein CASSFPTSGGSYNEQFF.

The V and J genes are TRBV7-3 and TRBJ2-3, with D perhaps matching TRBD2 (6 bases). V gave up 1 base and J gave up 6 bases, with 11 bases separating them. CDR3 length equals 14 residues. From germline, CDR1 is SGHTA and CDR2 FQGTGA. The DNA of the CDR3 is TGTGCCAGCAGCTTAAACGCGGGATTGGATACGCAGTATTTT. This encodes CASSLNAGLDTQYF.

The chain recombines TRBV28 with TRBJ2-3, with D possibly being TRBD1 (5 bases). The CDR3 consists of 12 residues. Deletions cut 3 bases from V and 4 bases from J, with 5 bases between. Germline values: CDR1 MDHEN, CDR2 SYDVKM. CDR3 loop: CASSFRADTQYF. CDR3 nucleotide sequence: TGTGCCAGCAGTTTCAGGGCAGATACGCAGTATTTT.

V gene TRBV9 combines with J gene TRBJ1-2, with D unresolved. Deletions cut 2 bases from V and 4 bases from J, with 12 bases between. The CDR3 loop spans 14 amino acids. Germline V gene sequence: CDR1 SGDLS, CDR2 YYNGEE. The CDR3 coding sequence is TGTGCCAGCAGCGTCGAGGGCGGGAGCTATGGCTACACCTTC. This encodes CASSVEGGSYGYTF.

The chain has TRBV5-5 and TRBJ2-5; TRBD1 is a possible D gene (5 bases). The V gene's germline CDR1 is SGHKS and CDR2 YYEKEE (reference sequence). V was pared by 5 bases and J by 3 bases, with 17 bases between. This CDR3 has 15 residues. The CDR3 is CASRPEGVREETQYF. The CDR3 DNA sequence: TGTGCCAGCAGACCCGAAGGGGTAAGGGAAGAGACCCAGTACTTC.

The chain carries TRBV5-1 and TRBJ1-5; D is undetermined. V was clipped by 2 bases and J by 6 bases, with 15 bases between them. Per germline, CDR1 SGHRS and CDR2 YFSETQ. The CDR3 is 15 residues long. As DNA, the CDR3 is TGCGCCAGCAGCTTCGGGGATGGGATGGGTCAGCCCCAGCATTTT. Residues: CASSFGDGMGQPQHF.

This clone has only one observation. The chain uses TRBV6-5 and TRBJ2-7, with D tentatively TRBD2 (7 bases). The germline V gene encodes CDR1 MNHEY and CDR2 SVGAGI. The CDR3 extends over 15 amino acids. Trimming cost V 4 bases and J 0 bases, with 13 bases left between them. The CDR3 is CASSLRGGVSYEQYF. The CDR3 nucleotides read TGTGCCAGCAGTTTGAGGGGGGGCGTCTCCTACGAGCAGTACTTC.

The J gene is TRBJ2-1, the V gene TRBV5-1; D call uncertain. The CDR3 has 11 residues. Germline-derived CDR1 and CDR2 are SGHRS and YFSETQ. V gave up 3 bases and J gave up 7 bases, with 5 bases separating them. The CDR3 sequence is CASSYLNEQFF. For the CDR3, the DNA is TGCGCCAGCAGCTATTTAAATGAGCAGTTCTTC.

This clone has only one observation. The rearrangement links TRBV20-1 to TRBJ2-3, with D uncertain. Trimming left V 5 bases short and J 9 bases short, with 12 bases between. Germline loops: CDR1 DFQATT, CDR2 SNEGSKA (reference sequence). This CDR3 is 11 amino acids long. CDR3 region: CSAASTLTQYF. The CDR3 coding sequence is TGCAGTGCTGCTAGTACTCTCACGCAGTATTTT.

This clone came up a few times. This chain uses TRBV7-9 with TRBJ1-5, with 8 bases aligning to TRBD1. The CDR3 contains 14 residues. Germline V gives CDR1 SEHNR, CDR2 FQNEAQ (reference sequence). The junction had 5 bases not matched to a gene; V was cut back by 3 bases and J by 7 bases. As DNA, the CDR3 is TGTGCCAGCAGCTTGGACAGGGAAAACCAGCCCCAGCATTTT. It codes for CASSLDRENQPQHF.

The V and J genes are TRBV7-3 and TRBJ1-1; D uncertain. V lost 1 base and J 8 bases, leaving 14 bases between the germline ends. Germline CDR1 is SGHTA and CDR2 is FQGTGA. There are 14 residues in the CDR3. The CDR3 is CASSLIGRPGEAFF. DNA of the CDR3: TGTGCCAGCAGCTTAATCGGCAGGCCGGGAGAAGCTTTCTTT.

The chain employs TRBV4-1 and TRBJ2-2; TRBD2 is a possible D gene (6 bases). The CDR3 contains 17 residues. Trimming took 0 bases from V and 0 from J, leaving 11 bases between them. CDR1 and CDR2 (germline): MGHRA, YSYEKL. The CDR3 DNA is TGCGCCAGCAGCCAAGATAAGGGACTCCCGAACACCGGGGAGCTGTTTTTT. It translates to CASSQDKGLPNTGELFF.

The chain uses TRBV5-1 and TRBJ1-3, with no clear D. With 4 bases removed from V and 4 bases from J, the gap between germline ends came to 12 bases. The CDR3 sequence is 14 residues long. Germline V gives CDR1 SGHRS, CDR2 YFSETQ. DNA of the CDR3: TGCGCCAGCAGCGACGGGATCCTCGGAAACACCATATATTTT. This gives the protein CASSDGILGNTIYF.

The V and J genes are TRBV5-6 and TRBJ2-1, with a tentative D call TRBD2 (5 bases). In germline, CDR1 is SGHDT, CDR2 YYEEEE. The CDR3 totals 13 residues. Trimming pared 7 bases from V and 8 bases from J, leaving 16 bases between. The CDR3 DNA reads TGTGCCAGCTCCTGGGAGAGAATCCATGAGCAGTTCTTC. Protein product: CASSWERIHEQFF.

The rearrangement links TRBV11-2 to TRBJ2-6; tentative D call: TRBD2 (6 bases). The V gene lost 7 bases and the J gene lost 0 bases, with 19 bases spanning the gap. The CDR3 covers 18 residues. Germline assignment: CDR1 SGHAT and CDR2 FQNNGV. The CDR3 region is CASNRGAGFISGANVLTF. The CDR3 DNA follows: TGTGCCAGCAACCGAGGGGCGGGGTTCATCTCTGGGGCCAACGTCCTGACTTTC.

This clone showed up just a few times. As DNA, the CDR3 is TGTGCCAGCAGCTTCCCGGCAGGTGGCGGGGAGCTGTTTTTT. Its protein product is CASSFPAGGGELFF. This rearrangement joins TRBV5-5 to TRBJ2-2; D unclear. CDR3 length: 14 amino acids. Germline CDR1 SGHKS, CDR2 YYEKEE (reference sequence). Trimming shortened V by 2 bases and J by 7 bases, and 12 bases separated the two germline ends.

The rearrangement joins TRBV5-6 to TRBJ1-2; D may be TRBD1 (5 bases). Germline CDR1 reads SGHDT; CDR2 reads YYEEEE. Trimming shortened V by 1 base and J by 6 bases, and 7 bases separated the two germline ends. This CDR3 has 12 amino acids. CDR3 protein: CASSLIGDGYTF. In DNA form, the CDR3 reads TGTGCCAGCAGCTTGATAGGGGATGGCTACACCTTC.

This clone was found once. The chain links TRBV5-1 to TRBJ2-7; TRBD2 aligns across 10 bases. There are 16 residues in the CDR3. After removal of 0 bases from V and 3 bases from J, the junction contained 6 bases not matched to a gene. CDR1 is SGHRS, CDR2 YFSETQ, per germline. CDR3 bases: TGCGCCAGCAGCTTGGGGACTAGCGGAACGAACTACGAGCAGTACTTC. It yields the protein CASSLGTSGTNYEQYF.

As DNA, the CDR3 is TGTGCCAGCAGTCCCCCCCCCGACAGGGTAGGGGTGAACACTGAAGCTTTCTTT. Residues: CASSPPPDRVGVNTEAFF. This sequence joins TRBV27 and TRBJ1-1; 7 nucleotides align to TRBD1. This CDR3 is 18 amino acids long. Looked up from germline, CDR1 is MNHEY and CDR2 is SMNVEV (reference sequence). The trim removed 5 bases at V and 0 bases at J, leaving 15 bases unmatched.

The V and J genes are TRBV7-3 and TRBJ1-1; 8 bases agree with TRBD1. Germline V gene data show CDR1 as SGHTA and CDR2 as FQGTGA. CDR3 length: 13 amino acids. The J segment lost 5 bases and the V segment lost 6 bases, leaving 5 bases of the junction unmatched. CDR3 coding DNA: TGTGCCAGCAGGAAGACAGGGGAAACTGAAGCTTTCTTT. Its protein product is CASRKTGETEAFF. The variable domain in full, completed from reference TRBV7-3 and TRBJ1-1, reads GAGVSQTPSNKVTEKGKYVELRCDPISGHTALYWYRQSLGQGPEFLIYFQGTGAADDSGLPNDRFFAVRPEGSVSTLKIQRTERGDSAVYLCASRKTGETEAFFGQGTRLTVV.

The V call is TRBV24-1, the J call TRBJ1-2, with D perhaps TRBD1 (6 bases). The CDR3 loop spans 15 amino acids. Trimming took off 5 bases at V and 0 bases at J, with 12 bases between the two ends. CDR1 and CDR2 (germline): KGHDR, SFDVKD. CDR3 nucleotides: TGTGCCACCAGTGGGGGAGGGACAACTAACTATGGCTACACCTTC. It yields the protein CATSGGGTTNYGYTF.

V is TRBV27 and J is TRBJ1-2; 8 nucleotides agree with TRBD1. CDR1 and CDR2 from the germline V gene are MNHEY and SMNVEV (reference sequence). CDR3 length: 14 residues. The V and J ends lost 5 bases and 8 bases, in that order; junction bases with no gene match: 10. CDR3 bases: TGTGCCAGCAGTCAGGACAGGGCTCGGCGGGGCTACACCTTC. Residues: CASSQDRARRGYTF.

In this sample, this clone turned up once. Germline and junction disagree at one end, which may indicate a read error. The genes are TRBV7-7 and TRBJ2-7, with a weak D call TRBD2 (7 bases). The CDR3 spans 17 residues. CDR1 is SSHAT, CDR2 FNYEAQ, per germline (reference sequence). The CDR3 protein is CASSLARGGARPYEQYF. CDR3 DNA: TGTGCTAGCAGCTTAGCGAGGGGGGGGGCGCGTCCCTACGAGCAGTACTTC.

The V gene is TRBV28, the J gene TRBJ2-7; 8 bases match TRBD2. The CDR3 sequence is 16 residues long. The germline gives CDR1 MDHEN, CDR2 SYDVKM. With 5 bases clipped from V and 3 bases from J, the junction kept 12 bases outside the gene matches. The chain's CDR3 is CASSPLGRGGLYEQYF. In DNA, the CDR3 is TGTGCCAGCAGTCCCCTCGGCCGGGGGGGCCTCTACGAGCAGTACTTC.

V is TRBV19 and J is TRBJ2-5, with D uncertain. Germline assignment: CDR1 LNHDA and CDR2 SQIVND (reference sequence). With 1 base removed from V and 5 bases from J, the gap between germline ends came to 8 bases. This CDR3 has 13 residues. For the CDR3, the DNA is TGTGCCAGTAGTATAGCACAGTCCGAGACCCAGTACTTC. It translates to CASSIAQSETQYF. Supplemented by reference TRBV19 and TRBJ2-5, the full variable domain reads DGGITQSPKYLFRKEGQNVTLSCEQNLNHDAMYWYRQDPGQGLRLIYYSQIVNDFQKGDIAEGYSVSREKKESFPLTVTSAQKNPTAFYLCASSIAQSETQYFGPGTRLLVL.

CDR3 amino acids: CASSPYGGGITDTQYF. CDR3 in DNA: TGTGCCAGCAGCCCGTACGGCGGGGGAATCACAGATACGCAGTATTTT. The chain couples TRBV7-3 to TRBJ2-3; 7 nucleotides line up with TRBD2. Trimming took 5 bases from V and 2 from J; bases not matched to a gene: 10. The CDR3 length is 16 residues. Germline V gives CDR1 SGHTA, CDR2 FQGTGA.